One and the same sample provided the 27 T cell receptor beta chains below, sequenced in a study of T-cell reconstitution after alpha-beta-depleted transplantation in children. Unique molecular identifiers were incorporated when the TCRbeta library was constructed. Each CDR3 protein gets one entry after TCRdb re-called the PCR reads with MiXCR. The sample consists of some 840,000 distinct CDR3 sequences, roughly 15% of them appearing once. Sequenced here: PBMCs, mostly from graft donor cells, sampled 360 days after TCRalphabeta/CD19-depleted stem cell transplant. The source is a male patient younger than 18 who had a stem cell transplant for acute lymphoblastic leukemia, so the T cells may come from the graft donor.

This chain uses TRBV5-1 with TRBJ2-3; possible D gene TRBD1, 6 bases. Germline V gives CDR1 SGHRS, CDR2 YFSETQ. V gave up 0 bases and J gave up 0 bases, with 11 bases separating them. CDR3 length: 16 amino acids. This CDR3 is CASSLGKGQSTDTQYF. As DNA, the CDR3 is TGCGCCAGCAGCTTGGGAAAAGGACAGAGCACAGATACGCAGTATTTT.

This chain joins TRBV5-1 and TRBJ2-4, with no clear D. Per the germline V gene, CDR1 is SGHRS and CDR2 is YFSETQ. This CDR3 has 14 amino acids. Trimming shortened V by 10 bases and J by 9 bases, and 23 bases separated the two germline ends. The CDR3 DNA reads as TGCGCCGGATCCCCTCGCGCAGATGTAATCATTCAGTACTTC. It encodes CAGSPRADVIIQYF.

The CDR3 loop is CASNARLAGFGELFF. The DNA of the CDR3 is TGCGCCAGCAACGCAAGACTAGCGGGATTTGGGGAGCTGTTTTTT. J is TRBJ2-2 and V is TRBV5-1, with TRBD2 identical over 11 bases. The germline gives CDR1 SGHRS, CDR2 YFSETQ. The trim removed 6 bases at V and 8 bases at J, leaving 9 bases unmatched. The CDR3 runs to 15 residues.

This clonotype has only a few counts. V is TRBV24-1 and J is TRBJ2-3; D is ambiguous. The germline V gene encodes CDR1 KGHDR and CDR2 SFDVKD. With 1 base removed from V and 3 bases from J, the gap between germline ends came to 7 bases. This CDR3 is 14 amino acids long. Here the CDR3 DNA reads TGTGCCACCAGTGATTTTGACTCGACAGATACGCAGTATTTT. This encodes CATSDFDSTDTQYF.

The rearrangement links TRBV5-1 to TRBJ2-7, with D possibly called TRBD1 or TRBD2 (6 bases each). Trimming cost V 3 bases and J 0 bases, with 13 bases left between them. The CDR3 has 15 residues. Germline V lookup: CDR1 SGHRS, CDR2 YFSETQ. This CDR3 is CASSYEGGLSYEQYF. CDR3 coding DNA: TGCGCCAGCAGCTACGAGGGGGGCCTCTCCTACGAGCAGTACTTC.

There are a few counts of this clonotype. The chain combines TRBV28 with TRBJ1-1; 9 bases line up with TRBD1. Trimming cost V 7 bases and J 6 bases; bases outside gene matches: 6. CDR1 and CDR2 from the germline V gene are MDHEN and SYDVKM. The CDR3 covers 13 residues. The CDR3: CASTPGQGPEAFF. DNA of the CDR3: TGTGCCAGCACCCCGGGACAGGGCCCTGAAGCTTTCTTT.

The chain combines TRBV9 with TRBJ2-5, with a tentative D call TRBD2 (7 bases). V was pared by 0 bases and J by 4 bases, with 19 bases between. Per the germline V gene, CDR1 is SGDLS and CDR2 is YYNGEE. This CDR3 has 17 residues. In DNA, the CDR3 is TGTGCCAGCAGCGTAGAGGGGGGTATATCGGGAGGAGAGACCCAGTACTTC. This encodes CASSVEGGISGGETQYF.

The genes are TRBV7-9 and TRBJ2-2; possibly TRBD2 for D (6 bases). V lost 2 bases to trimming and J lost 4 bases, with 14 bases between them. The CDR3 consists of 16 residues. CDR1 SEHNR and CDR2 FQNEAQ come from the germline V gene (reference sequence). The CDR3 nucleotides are TGTGCCAGCAGCTTATTCCCTCAGACTAGCACCGGGGAGCTGTTTTTT. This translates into CASSLFPQTSTGELFF. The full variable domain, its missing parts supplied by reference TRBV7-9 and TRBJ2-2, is DTGVSQNPRHKITKRGQNVTFRCDPISEHNRLYWYRQTLGQGPEFLTYFQNEAQLEKSRLLSDRFSAERPKGSFSTLEIQRTEQGDSAMYLCASSLFPQTSTGELFFGEGSRLTVL.

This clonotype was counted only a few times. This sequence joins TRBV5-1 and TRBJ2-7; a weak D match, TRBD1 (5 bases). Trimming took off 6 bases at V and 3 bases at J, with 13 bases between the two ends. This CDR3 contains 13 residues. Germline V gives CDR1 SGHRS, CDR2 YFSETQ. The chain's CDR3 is CASKNRPNYEQYF. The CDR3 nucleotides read TGCGCCAGCAAGAACAGGCCTAACTACGAGCAGTACTTC.

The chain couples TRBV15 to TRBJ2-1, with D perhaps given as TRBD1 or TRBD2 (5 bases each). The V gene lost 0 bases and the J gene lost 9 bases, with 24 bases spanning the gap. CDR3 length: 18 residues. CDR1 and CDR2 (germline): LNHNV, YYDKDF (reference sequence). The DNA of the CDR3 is TGTGCCACCAGCAGAGAGGGGTCGAGGGGTTTTTTGTGGAGTGAGCAGTTCTTC. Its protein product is CATSREGSRGFLWSEQFF.

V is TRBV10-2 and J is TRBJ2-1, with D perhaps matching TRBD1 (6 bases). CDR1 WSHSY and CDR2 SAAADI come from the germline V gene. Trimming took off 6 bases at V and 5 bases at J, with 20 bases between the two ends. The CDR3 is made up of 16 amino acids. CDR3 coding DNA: TGCGCCAGCAGCCGGAGGCGGACAGCTCCAGACAATGAGCAGTTCTTC. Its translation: CASSRRRTAPDNEQFF.

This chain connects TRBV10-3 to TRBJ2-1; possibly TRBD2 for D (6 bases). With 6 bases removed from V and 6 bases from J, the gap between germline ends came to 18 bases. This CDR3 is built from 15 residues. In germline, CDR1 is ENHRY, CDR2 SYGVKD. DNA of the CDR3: TGTGCCATCAGGGACCTGGGGGACTCTACCAATGAGCAGTTCTTC. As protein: CAIRDLGDSTNEQFF.

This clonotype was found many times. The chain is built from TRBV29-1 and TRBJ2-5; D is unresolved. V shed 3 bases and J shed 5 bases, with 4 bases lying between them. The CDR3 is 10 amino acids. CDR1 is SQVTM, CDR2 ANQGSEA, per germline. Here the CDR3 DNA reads TGCAGCGTTGAGAGGGAGACCCAGTACTTC. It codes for CSVERETQYF. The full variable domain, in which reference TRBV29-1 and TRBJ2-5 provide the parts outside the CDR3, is SAVISQKPSRDICQRGTSLTIQCQVDSQVTMMFWYRQQPGQSLTLIATANQGSEATYESGFVIDKFPISRPNLTFSTLTVSNMSPEDSSIYLCSVERETQYFGPGTRLLVL.

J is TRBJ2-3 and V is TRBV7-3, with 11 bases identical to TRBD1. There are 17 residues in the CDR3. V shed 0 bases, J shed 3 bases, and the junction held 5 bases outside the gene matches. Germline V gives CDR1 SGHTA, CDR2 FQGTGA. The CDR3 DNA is TGTGCCAGCAGCTTAACTCGGACAGGGGGCAGGACAGATACGCAGTATTTT. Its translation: CASSLTRTGGRTDTQYF.

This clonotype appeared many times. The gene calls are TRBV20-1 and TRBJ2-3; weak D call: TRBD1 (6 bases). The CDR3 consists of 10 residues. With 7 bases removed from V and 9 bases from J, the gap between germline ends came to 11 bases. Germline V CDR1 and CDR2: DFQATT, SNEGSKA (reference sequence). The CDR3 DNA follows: TGCAGTGGTCCCGACAGGACGCAGTATTTT. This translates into CSGPDRTQYF.

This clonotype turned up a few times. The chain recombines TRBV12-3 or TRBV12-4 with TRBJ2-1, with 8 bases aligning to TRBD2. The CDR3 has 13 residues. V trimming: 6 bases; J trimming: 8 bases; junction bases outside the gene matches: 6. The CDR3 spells CASRGLVGHEQFF. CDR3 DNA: TGTGCCAGCAGGGGACTAGTCGGTCATGAGCAGTTCTTC.

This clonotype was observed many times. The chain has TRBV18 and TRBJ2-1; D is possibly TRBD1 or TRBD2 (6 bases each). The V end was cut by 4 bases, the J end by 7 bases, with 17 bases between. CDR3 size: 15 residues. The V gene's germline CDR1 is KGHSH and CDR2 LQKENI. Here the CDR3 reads CASSQDRMRGNEQFF. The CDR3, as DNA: TGTGCCAGCTCACAAGACAGGATGCGGGGAAATGAGCAGTTCTTC.

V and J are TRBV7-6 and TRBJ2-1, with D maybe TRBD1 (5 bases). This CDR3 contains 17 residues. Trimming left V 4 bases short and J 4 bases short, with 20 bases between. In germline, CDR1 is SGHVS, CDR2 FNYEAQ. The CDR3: CASSWSGQGIPYNEQFF. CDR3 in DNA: TGTGCCAGCAGCTGGAGTGGGCAGGGTATTCCATACAATGAGCAGTTCTTC. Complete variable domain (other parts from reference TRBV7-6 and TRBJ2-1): GAGVSQSPRYKVTKRGQDVALRCDPISGHVSLYWYRQALGQGPEFLTYFNYEAQQDKSGLPNDRFSAERPEGSISTLTIQRTEQRDSAMYRCASSWSGQGIPYNEQFFGPGTRLTVL.

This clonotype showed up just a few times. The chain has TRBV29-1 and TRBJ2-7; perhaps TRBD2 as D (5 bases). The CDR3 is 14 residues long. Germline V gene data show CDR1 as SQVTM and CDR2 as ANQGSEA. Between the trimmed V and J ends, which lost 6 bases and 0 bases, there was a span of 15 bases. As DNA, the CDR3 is TGCAGCGTCGGCAGGAGGCCCAACTCCTACGAGCAGTACTTC. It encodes CSVGRRPNSYEQYF.

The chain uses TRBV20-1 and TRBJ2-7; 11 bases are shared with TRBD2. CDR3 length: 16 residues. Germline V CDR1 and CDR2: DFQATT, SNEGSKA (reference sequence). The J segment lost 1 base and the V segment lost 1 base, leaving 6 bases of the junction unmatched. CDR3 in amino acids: CSARGQTSGISYEQYF. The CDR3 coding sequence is TGCAGTGCTAGAGGTCAGACTAGCGGGATTTCCTACGAGCAGTACTTC.

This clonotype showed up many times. The CDR3 DNA follows: TGTGCCAGCAGTTTCGAGGTTGGCAACTATGGCTACACCTTC. Translated, it gives CASSFEVGNYGYTF. The V call is TRBV28, the J call TRBJ1-2; D gene ambiguous. Germline values: CDR1 MDHEN, CDR2 SYDVKM. V shed 3 bases and J shed 2 bases, with 10 bases lying between them. The CDR3 spans 14 residues.

As DNA, the CDR3 is TGTGCCAGCATCTCCCTGGGGGTGGAGGCCAAAAACATTCAGTACTTC. Amino acid sequence: CASISLGVEAKNIQYF. This rearrangement joins TRBV6-1 to TRBJ2-4, with D perhaps matching TRBD1 or TRBD2 (5 bases each). V was cut by 7 bases and J by 1 base, with 17 bases left in between. The CDR3 covers 16 residues. Per the germline V gene, CDR1 is MNHNS and CDR2 is SASEGT.

CDR3 coding DNA: TGCAGCGTTGTCGGCGGGCAGGATCTCGAGCAGTACTTC. As protein: CSVVGGQDLEQYF. The V gene is TRBV29-1, the J gene TRBJ2-7; possibly TRBD2 for D (5 bases). CDR3 size: 13 residues. Trimming took 4 bases from V and 6 from J, leaving 16 bases between them. From germline, CDR1 is SQVTM and CDR2 ANQGSEA.

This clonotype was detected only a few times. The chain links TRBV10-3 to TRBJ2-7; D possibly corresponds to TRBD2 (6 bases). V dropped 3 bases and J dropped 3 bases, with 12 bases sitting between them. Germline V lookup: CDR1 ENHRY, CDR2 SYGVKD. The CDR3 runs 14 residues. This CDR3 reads CAISEGDWDYEQYF. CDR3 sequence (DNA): TGTGCCATCAGTGAAGGGGACTGGGACTACGAGCAGTACTTC.

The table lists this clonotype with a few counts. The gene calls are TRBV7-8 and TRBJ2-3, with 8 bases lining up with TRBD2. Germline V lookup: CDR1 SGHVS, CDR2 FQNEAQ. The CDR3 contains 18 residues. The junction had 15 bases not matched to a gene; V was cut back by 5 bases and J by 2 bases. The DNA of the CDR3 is TGTGCCAGCAGCCCTGGTGCGGGAGGCTCTACGTACACAGATACGCAGTATTTT. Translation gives CASSPGAGGSTYTDTQYF.

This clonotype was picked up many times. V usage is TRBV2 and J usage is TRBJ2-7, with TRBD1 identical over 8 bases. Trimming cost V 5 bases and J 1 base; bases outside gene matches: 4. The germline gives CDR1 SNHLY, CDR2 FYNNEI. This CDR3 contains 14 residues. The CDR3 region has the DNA TGTGCCAGCAGTCGACAGGGGCTGTCCTACGAGCAGTACTTC. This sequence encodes CASSRQGLSYEQYF. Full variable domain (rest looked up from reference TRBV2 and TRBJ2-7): EPEVTQTPSHQVTQMGQEVILRCVPISNHLYFYWYRQILGQKVEFLVSFYNNEISEKSEIFDDQFSVERPDGSNFTLKIRSTKLEDSAMYFCASSRQGLSYEQYFGPGTRLTVT.

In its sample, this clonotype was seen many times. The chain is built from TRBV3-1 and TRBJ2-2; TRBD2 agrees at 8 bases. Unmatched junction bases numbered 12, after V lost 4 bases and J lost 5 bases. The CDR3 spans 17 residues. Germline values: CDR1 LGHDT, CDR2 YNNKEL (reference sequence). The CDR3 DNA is TGTGCCAGCAGCCCCTGGGGGTCTAGCGGGTTTACCGGGGAGCTGTTTTTT. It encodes CASSPWGSSGFTGELFF.